A selection of T cell receptor beta chains follows, all from one sample in a study of CD8 T cells in Susac syndrome. MiXCR was run by TCRdb on the immunoSEQ multiplex PCR reads, yielding one entry per CDR3 protein. Of about 160,000 distinct CDR3 sequences listed, around 92% are singletons. Input material: CD4+ T cells from PBMCs. These receptors were collected from a human donor in good health. The CDR3 runs from the conserved cysteine through the conserved F or W. The D gene is left open where the match is weak. Clone size is shown for a subset of rows, as once, few, many or a class of expanded clone.

d_call j_call clone_size v_call cdr3_nt cdr3_aa
NA TRBJ1-2 NA TRBV19 TGTGCCAGTAGTGAAAGGACTTCCTATGGCTACACCTTC CASSERTSYGYTF
NA TRBJ2-7 NA TRBV6-5 TGTGCCAGCAGTTACCTTGGACGTAGGGGGGGCGAGCAGTACTTC CASSYLGRRGGEQYF
NA TRBJ2-5 NA TRBV6-1 TGTGCCACGAGGTCCGGGGACCCAGAGACCCAGTACTTC CATRSGDPETQYF
NA TRBJ2-6 NA TRBV7-8 TGTGCCAGCAGCTTACCCTCTGGGGCCAACGTCCTGACTTTC CASSLPSGANVLTF
TRBD2 TRBJ2-1 NA TRBV20-1 TGCAGTGCTAGCGGACTAGCGATGGGCATTGAGCAGTTCTTC CSASGLAMGIEQFF
TRBD1 TRBJ1-2 NA TRBV7-2 TGTGCCAGCAGCCAAAGACAGGGGGCTTTAGGAGGCTACACCTTC CASSQRQGALGGYTF
TRBD1 TRBJ1-1 NA TRBV7-9 TGTGCCAGCAGCCCACAGGGGAGTGGCACTGAAGCTTTCTTT CASSPQGSGTEAFF
TRBD2 TRBJ2-3 NA TRBV5-1 TGCGCCAGCAGCAGACCCCTGGTGGGGGGGAGGACAGATACGCAGTATTTT CASSRPLVGGRTDTQYF
NA TRBJ2-2 NA TRBV6-1 TGTGCCAGCAGTGATCTTCCGGGGCACACCGGGGAGCTGTTTTTT CASSDLPGHTGELFF
TRBD2 TRBJ2-7 NA TRBV3-1 TGTGCCAGCAGCCAAGATCTCATGGGGACTAGCGACTCCTACGAGCAGTACTTC CASSQDLMGTSDSYEQYF
TRBD2 TRBJ2-3 NA TRBV2 TGTGCCGGGAGGACCGGGAGGGAGTTCACAGATACGCAGTATTTT CAGRTGREFTDTQYF
TRBD2 TRBJ2-1 NA TRBV3-1 TGTGCCAGCAGCCAAACTAGCGGGAGAGACAATGAGCAGTTCTTC CASSQTSGRDNEQFF
NA TRBJ2-5 NA TRBV20-1 TGCAGTGCTATCGATGGACAAGAGACCCAGTACTTC CSAIDGQETQYF
TRBD2 TRBJ2-1 NA TRBV30 TGTGCCTGGTTCGGTCGGTTGGGCGGGAGAAGAAATGAGCAGTTCTTC CAWFGRLGGRRNEQFF
NA TRBJ1-1 NA TRBV5-1 TGCGCCAGCAGCTTGATACCCGAAGACACTGAAGCTTTCTTT CASSLIPEDTEAFF
TRBD2 TRBJ2-1 NA TRBV28 TGTGCCAGCACCCGGGGGGACTTTGATTACAATGAGCAGTTCTTC CASTRGDFDYNEQFF
NA TRBJ1-1 once TRBV11-2 TGTGCCAGCAGCTTAATCCGGATGGGAAACACTGAAGCTTTCTTT CASSLIRMGNTEAFF
NA TRBJ2-4 once TRBV20-1 TGCAGTGCTCTTGACCGGGAGAAAAACATTCAGTACTTC CSALDREKNIQYF
TRBD2 TRBJ2-3 NA TRBV27 TGTGCCAGCAGTCCTCCGCCGGGGGGAGATACGCAGTATTTT CASSPPPGGDTQYF
NA TRBJ1-5 NA TRBV20-1 TGCAGTGCTAGAAAAGGGCTCAATCAGCCCCAGCATTTT CSARKGLNQPQHF
NA TRBJ1-2 NA TRBV7-9 TGTGCCAGCAGCTTGGGTGGAGGGAAACTGGAGACTGGTGGCTACACCTTC CASSLGGGKLETGGYTF
TRBD1 TRBJ2-5 NA TRBV28 TGTGCCAGCAGTACGACGGACAGGGGAGGGGAGACCCAGTACTTC CASSTTDRGGETQYF
TRBD2 TRBJ2-1 once TRBV12-3/TRBV12-4 TGTGCCAGCGGGAGGGGTAATGAGCAGTTCTTC CASGRGNEQFF
TRBD2 TRBJ2-7 NA TRBV2 TGTGCCAGCAGCGATGCGGGGGGAACCTACTACGAGCAGTACTTC CASSDAGGTYYEQYF
TRBD1 TRBJ2-7 NA TRBV19 TGTGCCACCTCCAAGGGGGCTCTTGACGAGCAGTACTTC CATSKGALDEQYF